A single sample gave rise to the 12 T cell receptor beta chains below, sequenced in a study of T cell responses to AZD1222 COVID-19 vaccine. Assay: immunoSEQ multiplex PCR; the TCRdb copy retains only in-frame clones and omits some. The sample contains approximately 110,000 clones, over 75% of which appear only once. The source material was peripheral blood, sampled on day 0 of AZD1222 vaccination. The receptors shown here come from an adult in good health.

The chain uses TRBV30 and TRBJ1-5, with D possibly being TRBD1 (6 bases). The CDR3 consists of 13 residues. Germline lookup yields CDR1 GTSNPN and CDR2 SVGIG (reference sequence). V shed 4 bases and J shed 3 bases, with 10 bases lying between them. In DNA form, the CDR3 reads TGTGCCTGGACGGCAGGGGTCAATCAGCCCCAGCATTTT. This gives the protein CAWTAGVNQPQHF.

The V and J genes are TRBV6-5 and TRBJ1-1; D perhaps matches TRBD1 (5 bases). The V and J ends lost 1 base and 2 bases respectively, with 11 bases between them. The CDR3 contains 15 residues. Germline V CDR1 and CDR2: MNHEY, SVGAGI. The CDR3 region has the DNA TGTGCCAGCAGTTACTTAGGCAGGGCTAACACTGAAGCTTTCTTT. It is translated as CASSYLGRANTEAFF.

The chain carries TRBV19 and TRBJ1-5; no clear D gene. CDR3 length: 13 residues. V gave up 10 bases and J gave up 1 base, with 11 bases separating them. Germline assignment: CDR1 LNHDA and CDR2 SQIVND (reference sequence). CDR3: CATSVGSNQPQHF. Here the CDR3 DNA reads TGTGCCACCTCCGTAGGGAGCAATCAGCCCCAGCATTTT.

This clone was counted a single time. The gene calls are TRBV7-9 and TRBJ1-1; D gene unclear. CDR3 length: 11 residues. The V gene's germline CDR1 is SEHNR and CDR2 FQNEAQ (reference sequence). V was clipped by 5 bases and J by 10 bases, with 11 bases between them. CDR3 region: CASSGDLGAFF. The CDR3 DNA sequence: TGTGCCAGCAGCGGAGACTTGGGAGCTTTCTTT.

This clone turned up a few times. V is TRBV11-3 and J is TRBJ1-1; 7 positions agree with TRBD1. Germline trimming cut 5 bases from V and 4 bases from J; bases unmatched to any gene: 7. The CDR3 has 14 residues. CDR1 SGHNT and CDR2 YENEEA come from the germline V gene. The CDR3 region has the DNA TGTGCCAGCAGCACCCACAGGGGCAGCACTGAAGCTTTCTTT. This encodes CASSTHRGSTEAFF.

The CDR3 DNA reads TGTGCCAGCATCGGTCTTGAGGGCTACACCTTC. It translates to CASIGLEGYTF. The chain joins TRBV9 to TRBJ1-2; no clear D gene. The V gene lost 6 bases and the J gene lost 8 bases, with 11 bases spanning the gap. The CDR3 totals 11 residues. Germline-derived CDR1 and CDR2 are SGDLS and YYNGEE.

This rearrangement joins TRBV27 to TRBJ1-5, with 7 nucleotides matching TRBD1. The CDR3 spans 14 residues. Trimming removed 3 bases from V and 5 bases from J; junction bases left unmatched: 4. Germline CDR1 MNHEY, CDR2 SMNVEV (reference sequence). CDR3 in DNA: TGTGCCAGCAGTTTGGGGCAGGGGGATCAGCCCCAGCATTTT. It codes for CASSLGQGDQPQHF.

This chain uses TRBV2 with TRBJ1-1; 8 bases fit TRBD1. J gave up 6 bases and V 8 bases, and 11 bases lay outside the gene matches. This CDR3 contains 14 residues. The germline V gene has CDR1 SNHLY and CDR2 FYNNEI. The CDR3 region is CASAFQGARAEAFF. DNA for the CDR3: TGTGCCAGCGCCTTCCAGGGGGCCCGCGCTGAAGCTTTCTTT. Supplemented by reference TRBV2 and TRBJ1-1, the full variable domain reads EPEVTQTPSHQVTQMGQEVILRCVPISNHLYFYWYRQILGQKVEFLVSFYNNEISEKSEIFDDQFSVERPDGSNFTLKIRSTKLEDSAMYFCASAFQGARAEAFFGQGTRLTVV.

This clone was counted between two and nine times. V is TRBV9 and J is TRBJ2-1; 9 bases map to TRBD2. The germline CDR1 and CDR2 sequences are SGDLS and YYNGEE. The CDR3 sequence is 14 residues long. J gave up 9 bases and V 0 bases, and 4 bases lay outside the gene matches. The CDR3 loop is CASSVAILAGEQFF. Written as DNA, the CDR3 is TGTGCCAGCAGCGTAGCTATACTAGCGGGTGAGCAGTTCTTC.

Details on this clone: The sample has other DNA sequences that encode this CDR3 too. V is TRBV5-1 and J is TRBJ2-5; 9 bases fit TRBD1. This CDR3 spans 14 amino acids. The germline V gene has CDR1 SGHRS and CDR2 YFSETQ. V shed 0 bases, J shed 3 bases, and the junction held 0 bases outside the gene matches. The CDR3 loop reads CASSLGTGEETQYF. The DNA for the CDR3 is TGCGCCAGCAGCTTGGGGACAGGGGAAGAGACCCAGTACTTC.

This rearrangement joins TRBV10-3 to TRBJ1-6, with 8 bases identical to TRBD1. This CDR3 region has 15 residues. From germline, CDR1 is ENHRY and CDR2 SYGVKD. V gave up 7 bases and J gave up 8 bases; unmatched junction bases: 10. CDR3 nucleotide sequence: TGTGCCATCAAAAGAGCAGGGGGCGCGGATTCACCCCTCCACTTT. It translates to CAIKRAGGADSPLHF.

The gene calls are TRBV6-5 and TRBJ2-2; 10 bases are shared with TRBD1. This CDR3 region has 13 residues. V lost 7 bases, J lost 7 bases, and 3 bases stayed unmatched. From germline, CDR1 is MNHEY and CDR2 SVGAGI. CDR3 DNA: TGTGCCAGCATAGGGACAGGGGTCGGGGAGCTGTTTTTT. This codes for CASIGTGVGELFF.